These 6 T cell receptor beta chains came from one sample sequenced in a study of regulatory T cells in long-lasting Graves disease. The authors built TCR beta libraries using iRepertoire HTBI primers and Arm-PCR of CDR3 regions. TCRdb analysed the multiplex PCR reads with MiXCR anew, one entry per CDR3 protein. The sample gives about 430,000 distinct CDR3 sequences, under 25% of which show up once; 14% is in the top ten. Described time point: persistent/refractory GD, antithyroid drugs over 5 years with positive TRAb. The TCR library was made from RNA extracted from PBMCs. The material was peripheral blood mononuclear cells (PBMCs), obtained when the disease was refractory, from a patient treated with antithyroid drugs. The receptors shown here come from a female donor with Graves disease.

This clonotype came up many times. The rearrangement links TRBV28 to TRBJ2-2; 7 bases fit TRBD2. V lost 7 bases, J lost 1 base, and 3 bases stayed unmatched. Germline lookup yields CDR1 MDHEN and CDR2 SYDVKM. CDR3 length: 14 amino acids. CDR3 sequence reads: CASTTGGNTGELFF. The CDR3 nucleotides read TGTGCCAGCACGACGGGAGGGAACACCGGGGAGCTGTTTTTT.

This chain links TRBV20-1 with TRBJ2-5; D may be TRBD1 (7 bases). The V gene lost 4 bases and the J gene lost 2 bases, with 17 bases spanning the gap. CDR1 DFQATT and CDR2 SNEGSKA come from the germline V gene (reference sequence). The CDR3 is made up of 15 amino acids. CDR3 amino acids: CSAKEGQLIQETQYF. The CDR3 nucleotides are TGCAGTGCTAAGGAGGGACAGCTCATACAAGAGACCCAGTACTTC.

The chain uses TRBV5-1 and TRBJ1-2, with D tentatively TRBD1 (6 bases). V lost 0 bases and J 4 bases, leaving 10 bases between the germline ends. The CDR3 is 14 residues long. Germline-derived CDR1 and CDR2 are SGHRS and YFSETQ. The CDR3 is CASSLAEGGYGYTF. In DNA, the CDR3 is TGCGCCAGCAGCTTGGCCGAGGGGGGCTATGGCTACACCTTC.

This clonotype was counted only a few times. V and J are TRBV7-9 and TRBJ1-2; D perhaps matches TRBD1 (5 bases). This CDR3 is built from 13 residues. The V end lost 3 bases, the J end lost 4 bases, and 9 bases lay between the germline ends. CDR1 SEHNR and CDR2 FQNEAQ come from the germline V gene (reference sequence). The CDR3 nucleotides read TGTGCCAGCAGCTTCCGGGACGTCTATGGCTACACCTTC. Amino acids: CASSFRDVYGYTF.

This clonotype was recorded a few times. The chain couples TRBV6-5 to TRBJ1-5; D unclear. Trimming removed 2 bases from V and 9 bases from J, with 8 bases in between. The length of the CDR3 is 12 residues. The germline CDR1 and CDR2 sequences are MNHEY and SVGAGI. The CDR3 is CASSYPQPPQHF. The CDR3, as DNA: TGTGCCAGCAGTTACCCTCAGCCGCCCCAGCATTTT.

The chain links TRBV27 to TRBJ2-7, with D maybe TRBD1 (6 bases). Between the trimmed V and J ends, which lost 3 bases and 3 bases, there was a span of 9 bases. Germline V CDR1 and CDR2: MNHEY, SMNVEV (reference sequence). This CDR3 spans 13 amino acids. CDR3 sequence reads: CASSLGHNYEQYV. The DNA for the CDR3 is TGTGCCAGCAGTTTGGGACATAACTACGAGCAGTACGTC.